The 12 T cell receptor beta chains below were found in one sample sequenced in a study of identical twins. TCRdb redid the calling of the 5' RACE reads with MiXCR, one entry per CDR3 protein. The repertoire holds some 440,000 distinct CDR3 sequences, with approximately 24% as singletons. In addition, the sample was reused for a study of T cells expressing NK-cell markers.

Sequencing was performed on CD4+ T cells sorted from blood. Receptors were obtained from a young woman in good health.

This sequence joins TRBV6-1 and TRBJ1-1; 8 nucleotides line up with TRBD1. This CDR3 is built from 14 residues. J was trimmed by 1 base and V by 5 bases; bases with no gene match: 3. Germline loops: CDR1 MNHNS, CDR2 SASEGT. Written as DNA, the CDR3 is TGTGCCAGCAGTACGACAGGGGCGAACACTGAAGCTTTCTTT. Protein product: CASSTTGANTEAFF.

The chain links TRBV7-2 to TRBJ2-3; the D is unclear. This CDR3 has 12 amino acids. CDR1 is SGHTA and CDR2 is FQGNSA in the germline V gene. V was shortened by 4 bases and J by 4 bases, with 6 bases between the two germline ends. The CDR3 DNA follows: TGTGCCAGCAGCTCAATAGCAGATACGCAGTATTTT. Translated: CASSSIADTQYF.

This clonotype was detected only a few times. This chain links TRBV20-1 with TRBJ2-2; TRBD2 matches 7 bases. CDR1 and CDR2 (germline): DFQATT, SNEGSKA (reference sequence). V lost 6 bases and J lost 6; bases outside the gene matches: 7. The length of the CDR3 is 13 residues. The chain's CDR3 is CSAKREESGELFF. As DNA, the CDR3 is TGCAGTGCAAAGCGGGAAGAGTCCGGGGAGCTGTTTTTT.

There are a few counts of this clonotype. The J gene is TRBJ2-3, the V gene TRBV5-1; D is possibly TRBD1 (5 bases). Germline CDR1 SGHRS, CDR2 YFSETQ. The CDR3 contains 13 residues. V lost 4 bases, J lost 5 bases, and 11 bases lay in between. CDR3 region: CASSLRVEDTQYF. The CDR3 coding sequence is TGCGCCAGCAGCCTCAGGGTTGAAGATACGCAGTATTTT.

This clonotype occurred a few times. V is TRBV5-1 and J is TRBJ1-4, with no clear D. The CDR3 is made up of 13 amino acids. V lost 7 bases and J 8 bases, leaving 15 bases between the germline ends. Germline CDR1 SGHRS, CDR2 YFSETQ. CDR3 sequence (DNA): TGCGCCAGCGGAGACCTAATAGGGGAAAAACTGTTTTTT. Encoded protein: CASGDLIGEKLFF.

This clonotype has a handful of counts. The chain carries TRBV12-3 or TRBV12-4 and TRBJ1-5, with D maybe TRBD1 (6 bases). The CDR3 runs to 13 residues. V gave up 8 bases and J gave up 2 bases, with 10 bases separating them. Here the CDR3 reads CASDRFGNQPQHF. In DNA, the CDR3 is TGTGCCAGCGACAGGTTCGGCAATCAGCCCCAGCATTTT.

Here the CDR3 DNA reads TGTCACTACTCTAGCGGGAGGGGTTACAATGAGCAGTTCTTC. This sequence encodes CHYSSGRGYNEQFF. J is TRBJ2-1 and V is TRBV6-2 or TRBV6-3, with 12 bases fitting TRBD2. This CDR3 is built from 14 residues. Per germline, CDR1 MNHEY and CDR2 SVGEGT.

V is TRBV3-1 and J is TRBJ2-7; TRBD1 or TRBD2 may be the D gene (5 bases each). The V gene lost 0 bases and the J gene lost 2 bases, with 14 bases spanning the gap. Germline V gives CDR1 LGHDT, CDR2 YNNKEL (reference sequence). The CDR3 is made up of 16 amino acids. CDR3 nucleotides: TGTGCCAGCAGCCAAGATCCCCGAGAGGGACCCTACGAGCAGTACTTC. Amino acid sequence: CASSQDPREGPYEQYF.

V and J are TRBV20-1 and TRBJ2-3; D unclear. Germline lookup yields CDR1 DFQATT and CDR2 SNEGSKA (reference sequence). The CDR3 spans 13 residues. Trimming removed 6 bases at V and 0 bases at J, with 10 bases between. This chain's CDR3 is CSAGPASTDTQYF. DNA for the CDR3: TGCAGTGCCGGGCCCGCTAGCACAGATACGCAGTATTTT.

This clonotype has ten or more counts. V gene TRBV5-1 combines with J gene TRBJ2-3; the match to TRBD2 covers 8 bases. V shed 4 bases, J shed 1 base, and the junction held 2 bases outside the gene matches. This CDR3 has 14 residues. CDR1 is SGHRS, CDR2 YFSETQ, per germline. CDR3 region: CASSNSGGTDTQYF. In DNA form, the CDR3 reads TGCGCCAGCAGCAATAGCGGGGGCACAGATACGCAGTATTTT.

The chain joins TRBV6-2 or TRBV6-3 to TRBJ2-2, with D possibly being TRBD1 (5 bases). The germline V gene has CDR1 MNHEY and CDR2 SVGEGT. This CDR3 comprises 16 residues. The V gene lost 2 bases and the J gene lost 6 bases, with 16 bases spanning the gap. The CDR3, as DNA: TGTGCCAGCAGTTACGCCAGTTCAGGGATTCCCGGGGAGCTGTTTTTT. Translating gives CASSYASSGIPGELFF.

This clonotype was detected a few times. The V and J genes are TRBV20-1 and TRBJ2-7; the match to TRBD1 covers 10 bases. The CDR3 spans 13 residues. V dropped 7 bases and J dropped 4; count of bases not matched to a gene: 7. The germline gives CDR1 DFQATT, CDR2 SNEGSKA (reference sequence). The CDR3: CSGSGTGVYEQYF. CDR3 DNA sequence: TGCAGTGGTTCCGGGACAGGGGTTTACGAGCAGTACTTC.